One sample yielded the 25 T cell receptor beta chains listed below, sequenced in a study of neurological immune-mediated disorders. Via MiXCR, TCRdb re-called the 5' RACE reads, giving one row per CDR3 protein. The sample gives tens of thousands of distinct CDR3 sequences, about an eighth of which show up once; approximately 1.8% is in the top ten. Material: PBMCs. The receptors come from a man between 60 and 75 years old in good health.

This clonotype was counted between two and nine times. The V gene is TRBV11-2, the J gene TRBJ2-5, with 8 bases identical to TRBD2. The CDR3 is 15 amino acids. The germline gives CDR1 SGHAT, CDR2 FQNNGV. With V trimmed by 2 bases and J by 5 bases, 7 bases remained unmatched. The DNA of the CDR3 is TGTGCCAGCAGCTTAAGTTCGGGGGGGCGGGAGACCCAGTACTTC. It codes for CASSLSSGGRETQYF.

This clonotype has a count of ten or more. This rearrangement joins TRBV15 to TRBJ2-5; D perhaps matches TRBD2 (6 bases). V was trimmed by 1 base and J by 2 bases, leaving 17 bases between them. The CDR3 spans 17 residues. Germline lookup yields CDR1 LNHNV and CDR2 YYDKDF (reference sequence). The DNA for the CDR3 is TGTGCCACCAGCAGAGCCGGAGGGGCGCAGCGTCAAGAGACCCAGTACTTC. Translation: CATSRAGGAQRQETQYF.

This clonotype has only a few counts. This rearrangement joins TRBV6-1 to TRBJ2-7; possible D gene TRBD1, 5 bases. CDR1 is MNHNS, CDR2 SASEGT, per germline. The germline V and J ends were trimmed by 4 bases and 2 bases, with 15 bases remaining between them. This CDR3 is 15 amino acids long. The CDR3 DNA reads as TGTGCCAGCAGTGGAGGCCAGGACACCGCCTACGAGCAGTACTTC. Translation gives CASSGGQDTAYEQYF.

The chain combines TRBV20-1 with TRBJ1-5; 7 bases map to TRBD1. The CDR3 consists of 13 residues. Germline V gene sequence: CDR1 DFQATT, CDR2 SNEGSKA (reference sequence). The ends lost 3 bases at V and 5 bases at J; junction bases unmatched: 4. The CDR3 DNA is TGCAGTGCTAGGGATCAGGGGGATCAGCCCCAGCATTTT. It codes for CSARDQGDQPQHF.

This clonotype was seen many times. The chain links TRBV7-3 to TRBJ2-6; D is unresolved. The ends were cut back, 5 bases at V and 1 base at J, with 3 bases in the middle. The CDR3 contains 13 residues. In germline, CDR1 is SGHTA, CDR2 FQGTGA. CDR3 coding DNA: TGTGCCAGCAGCCGTTCTGGGGCCAACGTCCTGACTTTC. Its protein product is CASSRSGANVLTF.

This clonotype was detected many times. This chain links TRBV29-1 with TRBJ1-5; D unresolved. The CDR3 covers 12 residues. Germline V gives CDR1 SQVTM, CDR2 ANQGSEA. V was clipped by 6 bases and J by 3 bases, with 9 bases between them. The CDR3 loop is CSVKDDNQPQHF. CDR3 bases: TGCAGCGTCAAGGATGACAATCAGCCCCAGCATTTT.

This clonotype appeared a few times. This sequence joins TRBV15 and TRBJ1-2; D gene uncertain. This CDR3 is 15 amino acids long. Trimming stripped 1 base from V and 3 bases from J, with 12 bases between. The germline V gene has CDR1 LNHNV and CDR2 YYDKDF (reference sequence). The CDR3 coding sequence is TGTGCCACCAGCAGAGGACAAAATTTTGACTATGGCTACACCTTC. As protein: CATSRGQNFDYGYTF.

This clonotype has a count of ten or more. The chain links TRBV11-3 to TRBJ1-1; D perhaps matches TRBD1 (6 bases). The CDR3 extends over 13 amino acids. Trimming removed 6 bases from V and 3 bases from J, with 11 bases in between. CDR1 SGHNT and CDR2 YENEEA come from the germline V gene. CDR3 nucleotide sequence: TGTGCCAGCAGTCTACAGGGTGACACTGAAGCTTTCTTT. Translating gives CASSLQGDTEAFF.

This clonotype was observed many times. The CDR3 spells CSAGGPPADTQYF. The CDR3 DNA follows: TGCAGTGCTGGGGGACCTCCCGCAGATACGCAGTATTTT. V is TRBV20-1 and J is TRBJ2-3; D may be TRBD1 or TRBD2 (5 bases each). Trimming pared 5 bases from V and 4 bases from J, leaving 13 bases between. The CDR3 is made up of 13 amino acids. Germline loops: CDR1 DFQATT, CDR2 SNEGSKA (reference sequence).

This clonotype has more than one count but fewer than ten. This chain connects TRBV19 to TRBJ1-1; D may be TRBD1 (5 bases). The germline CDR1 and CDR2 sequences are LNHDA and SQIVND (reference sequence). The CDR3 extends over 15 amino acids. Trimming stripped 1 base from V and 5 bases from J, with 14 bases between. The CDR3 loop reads CASSIGDQGWTEAFF. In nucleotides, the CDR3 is TGTGCCAGTAGTATAGGTGACCAGGGTTGGACTGAAGCTTTCTTT.

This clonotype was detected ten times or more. This chain's CDR3 is CSARDRGGSSGNTIYF. The CDR3, as DNA: TGCAGTGCTAGAGATCGGGGGGGAAGCTCTGGAAACACCATATATTTT. The chain combines TRBV20-1 with TRBJ1-3; D might be TRBD1 (5 bases). V was pared by 0 bases and J by 0 bases, with 12 bases between. The CDR3 has 16 residues. Per germline, CDR1 DFQATT and CDR2 SNEGSKA (reference sequence).

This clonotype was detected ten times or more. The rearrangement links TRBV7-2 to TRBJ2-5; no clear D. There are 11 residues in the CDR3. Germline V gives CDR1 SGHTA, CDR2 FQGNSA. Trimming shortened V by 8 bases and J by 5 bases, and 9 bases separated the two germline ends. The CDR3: CASASGETQYF. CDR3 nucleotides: TGTGCCAGCGCCTCCGGGGAGACCCAGTACTTC.

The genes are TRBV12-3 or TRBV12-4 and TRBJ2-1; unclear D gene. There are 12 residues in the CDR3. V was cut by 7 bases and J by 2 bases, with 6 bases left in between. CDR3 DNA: TGTGCCAGCAATACAGCCTACAATGAGCAGTTCTTC. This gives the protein CASNTAYNEQFF.

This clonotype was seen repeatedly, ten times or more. The CDR3 nucleotides are TGTGCCAGCAGTTTCGGGGCTAGCTTAGATACGCAGTATTTT. It codes for CASSFGASLDTQYF. The chain joins TRBV12-3 or TRBV12-4 to TRBJ2-3; D tentatively reads TRBD1 or TRBD2 (5 bases each). The CDR3 is 14 amino acids. V was trimmed by 3 bases and J by 5 bases, leaving 12 bases between them.

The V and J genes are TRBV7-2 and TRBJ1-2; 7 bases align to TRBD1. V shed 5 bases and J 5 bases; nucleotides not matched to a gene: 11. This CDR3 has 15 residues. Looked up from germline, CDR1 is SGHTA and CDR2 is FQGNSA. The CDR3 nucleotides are TGTGCCAGCAGCCCGGCTCAACAGGGGTGGTATGGCTACACCTTC. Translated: CASSPAQQGWYGYTF.

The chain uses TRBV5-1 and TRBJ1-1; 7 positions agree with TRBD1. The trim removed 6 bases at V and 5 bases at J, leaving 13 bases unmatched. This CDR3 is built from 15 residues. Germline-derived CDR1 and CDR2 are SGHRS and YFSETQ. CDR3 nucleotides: TGCGCCAGCACCCCCGACCCGACAGGGAAGACTGAAGCTTTCTTT. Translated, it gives CASTPDPTGKTEAFF.

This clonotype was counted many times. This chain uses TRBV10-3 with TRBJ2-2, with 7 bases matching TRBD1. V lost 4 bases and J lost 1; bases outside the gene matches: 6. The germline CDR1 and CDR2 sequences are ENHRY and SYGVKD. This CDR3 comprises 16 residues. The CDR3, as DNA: TGTGCCATCAGTGCCAGACAGGGCCTGAACACCGGGGAGCTGTTTTTT. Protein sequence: CAISARQGLNTGELFF.

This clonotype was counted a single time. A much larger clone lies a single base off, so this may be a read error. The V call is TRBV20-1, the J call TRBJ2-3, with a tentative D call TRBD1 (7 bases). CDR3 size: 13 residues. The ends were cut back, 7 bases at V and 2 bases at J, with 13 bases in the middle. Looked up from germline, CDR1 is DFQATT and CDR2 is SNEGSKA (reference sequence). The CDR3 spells CSVRGATTDTQYF. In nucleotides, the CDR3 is TGCAGTGTCAGGGGGGCAACCACAGATACGCAGTATTTT.

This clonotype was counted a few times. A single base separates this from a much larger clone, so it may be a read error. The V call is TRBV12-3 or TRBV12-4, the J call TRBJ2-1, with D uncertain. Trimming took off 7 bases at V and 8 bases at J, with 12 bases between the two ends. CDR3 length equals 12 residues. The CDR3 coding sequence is TGTGCCAGCAATTCGTACAGAGATGAGCAGTTCTTC. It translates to CASNSYRDEQFF.

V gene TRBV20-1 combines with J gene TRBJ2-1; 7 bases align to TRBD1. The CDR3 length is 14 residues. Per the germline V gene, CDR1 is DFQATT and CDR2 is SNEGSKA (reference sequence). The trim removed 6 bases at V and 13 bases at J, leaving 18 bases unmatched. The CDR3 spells CSALSRQGEETQFF. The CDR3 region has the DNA TGCAGTGCGCTAAGCCGACAGGGAGAGGAGACACAGTTCTTC.

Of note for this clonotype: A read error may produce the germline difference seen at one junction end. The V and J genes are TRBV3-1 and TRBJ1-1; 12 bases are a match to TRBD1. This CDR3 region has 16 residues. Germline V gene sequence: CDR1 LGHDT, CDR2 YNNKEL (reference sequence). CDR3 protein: CANSPRDRGLRTEAFF. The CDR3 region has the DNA TGTGCCAACAGCCCACGGGACAGGGGGCTGAGGACTGAAGCTTTCTTT.

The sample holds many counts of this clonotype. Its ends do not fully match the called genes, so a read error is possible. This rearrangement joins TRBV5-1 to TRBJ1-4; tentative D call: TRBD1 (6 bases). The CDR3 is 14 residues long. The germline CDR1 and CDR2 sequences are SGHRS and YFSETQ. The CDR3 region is CATSFTGMVEKLFF. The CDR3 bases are TGCGCCACCAGCTTTACAGGGATGGTTGAAAAACTGTTTTTT. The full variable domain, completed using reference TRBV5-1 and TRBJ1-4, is KAGVTQTPRYLIKTRGQQVTLSCSPISGHRSVSWYQQTPGQGLQFLFEYFSETQRNKGNFPGRFSGRQFSNSRSEMNVSTLELGDSALYLCATSFTGMVEKLFFGSGTQLSVL.

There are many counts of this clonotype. The CDR3, as DNA: TGTGCCAGCGGATTCGTAAGACTAGCGGGGGGGGGTGAGCAGTTCTTC. Protein product: CASGFVRLAGGGEQFF. V and J are TRBV7-9 and TRBJ2-1; 14 bases are shared with TRBD2. With V trimmed by 8 bases and J by 9 bases, 12 bases remained unmatched. CDR3 length: 16 residues. Germline CDR1 and CDR2: SEHNR and FQNEAQ (reference sequence).

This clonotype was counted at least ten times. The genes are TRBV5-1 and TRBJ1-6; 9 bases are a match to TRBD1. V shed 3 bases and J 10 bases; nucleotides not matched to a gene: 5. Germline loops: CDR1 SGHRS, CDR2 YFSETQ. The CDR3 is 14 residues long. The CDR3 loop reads CASSSGTGNSPLHF. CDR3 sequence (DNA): TGCGCCAGCAGCTCCGGGACAGGGAACTCACCCCTCCACTTT. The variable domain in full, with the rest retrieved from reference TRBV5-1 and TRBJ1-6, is KAGVTQTPRYLIKTRGQQVTLSCSPISGHRSVSWYQQTPGQGLQFLFEYFSETQRNKGNFPGRFSGRQFSNSRSEMNVSTLELGDSALYLCASSSGTGNSPLHFGNGTRLTVT.

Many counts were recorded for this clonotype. DNA for the CDR3: TGCGCCAGCAGTCAGGACAGGGGTTCTAATGAAAAACTGTTTTTT. Its translation: CASSQDRGSNEKLFF. This chain joins TRBV5-1 and TRBJ1-4; 9 bases line up with TRBD1. CDR3 size: 15 residues. Trimming cost V 5 bases and J 3 bases; bases outside gene matches: 5. CDR1 is SGHRS, CDR2 YFSETQ, per germline.